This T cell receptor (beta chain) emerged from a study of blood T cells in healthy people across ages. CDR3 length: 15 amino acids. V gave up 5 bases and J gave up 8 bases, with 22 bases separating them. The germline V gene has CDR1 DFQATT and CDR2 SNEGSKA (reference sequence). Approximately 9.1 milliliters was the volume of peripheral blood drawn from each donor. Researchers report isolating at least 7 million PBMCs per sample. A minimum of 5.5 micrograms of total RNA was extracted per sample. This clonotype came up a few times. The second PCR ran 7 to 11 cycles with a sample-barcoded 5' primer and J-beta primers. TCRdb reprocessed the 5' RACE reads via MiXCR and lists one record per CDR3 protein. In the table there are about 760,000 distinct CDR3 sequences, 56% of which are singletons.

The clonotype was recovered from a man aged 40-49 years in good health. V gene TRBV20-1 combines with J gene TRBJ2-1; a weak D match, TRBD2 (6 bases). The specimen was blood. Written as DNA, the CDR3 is TGCAGTGCTCAGCGGGCCCCAGGGCCGCTCTATGAGCAGTTCTTC. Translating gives CSAQRAPGPLYEQFF.